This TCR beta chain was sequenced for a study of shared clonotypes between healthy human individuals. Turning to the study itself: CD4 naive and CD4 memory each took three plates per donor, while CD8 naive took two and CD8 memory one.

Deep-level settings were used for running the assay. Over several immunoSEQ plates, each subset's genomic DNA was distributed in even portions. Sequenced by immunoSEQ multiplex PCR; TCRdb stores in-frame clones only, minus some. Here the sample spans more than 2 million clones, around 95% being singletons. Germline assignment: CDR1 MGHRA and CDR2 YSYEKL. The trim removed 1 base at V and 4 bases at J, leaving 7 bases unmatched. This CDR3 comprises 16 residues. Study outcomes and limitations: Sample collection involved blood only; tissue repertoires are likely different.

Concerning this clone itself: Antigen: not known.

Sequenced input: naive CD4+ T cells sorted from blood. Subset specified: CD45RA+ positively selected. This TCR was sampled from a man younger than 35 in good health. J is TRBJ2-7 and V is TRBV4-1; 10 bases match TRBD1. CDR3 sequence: CASSQAAGTGEYEQYF. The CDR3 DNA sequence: TGCGCCAGCAGCCAAGCGGCCGGGACAGGGGAATACGAGCAGTACTTC.